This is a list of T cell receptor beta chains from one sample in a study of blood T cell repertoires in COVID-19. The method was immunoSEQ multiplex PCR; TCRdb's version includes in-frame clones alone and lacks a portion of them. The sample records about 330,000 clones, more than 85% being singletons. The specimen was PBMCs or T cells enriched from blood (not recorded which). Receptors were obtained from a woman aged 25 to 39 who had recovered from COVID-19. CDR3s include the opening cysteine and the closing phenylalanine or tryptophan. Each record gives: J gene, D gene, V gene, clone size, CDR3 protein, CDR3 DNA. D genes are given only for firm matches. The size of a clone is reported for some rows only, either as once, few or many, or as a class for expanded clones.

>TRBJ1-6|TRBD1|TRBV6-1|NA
CASSVRGDAYNSPLHF
TGTGCCAGCAGTGTCAGGGGGGACGCCTATAATTCACCCCTCCACTTT
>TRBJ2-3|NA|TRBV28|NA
CASSTDSTDTQYF
TGTGCCAGCAGTACGGACTCGACAGATACGCAGTATTTT
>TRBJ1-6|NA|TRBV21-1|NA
CASSTRPGRTRSPLHF
TGTGCCAGCAGCACCCGTCCGGGCAGGACTCGCTCACCCCTCCACTTT
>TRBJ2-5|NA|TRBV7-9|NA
CASSLAQGGWETQYF
TGTGCCAGCAGCTTAGCGCAGGGAGGTTGGGAGACCCAGTACTTC
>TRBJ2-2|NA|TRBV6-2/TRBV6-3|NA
CASSYGGWSTGELFF
TGTGCCAGCAGTTACGGGGGGTGGAGCACCGGGGAGCTGTTTTTT
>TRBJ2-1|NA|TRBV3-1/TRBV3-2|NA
CASSQSLNSVF
TGTGCCAGCAGCCAATCACTCAACTCGGTCTTC
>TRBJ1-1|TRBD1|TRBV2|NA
CASRTTMGGQGDTEAFF
TGTGCCAGCAGAACCACCATGGGGGGACAGGGTGACACTGAAGCTTTCTTT
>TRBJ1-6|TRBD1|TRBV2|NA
CASSRDRINSPLHF
TGTGCCAGCAGCCGGGACAGGATCAATTCACCCCTCCACTTT
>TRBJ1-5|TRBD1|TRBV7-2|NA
CASSLHGTGNMDNQPQHF
TGTGCCAGCAGCTTACACGGGACAGGGAACATGGACAATCAGCCCCAGCATTTT
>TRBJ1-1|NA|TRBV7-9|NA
CASSPPLRTLNTEAFF
TGTGCCAGCAGCCCTCCCCTACGGACACTGAACACTGAAGCTTTCTTT
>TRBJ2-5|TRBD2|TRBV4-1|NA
CASSQLRGGGETQYF
TGCGCCAGCAGCCAATTACGGGGGGGCGGCGAGACCCAGTACTTC
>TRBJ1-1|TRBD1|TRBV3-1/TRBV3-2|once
CASSQGPSGQGAREAFF
TGTGCCAGCAGCCAAGGTCCAAGTGGACAGGGGGCAAGGGAAGCTTTCTTT
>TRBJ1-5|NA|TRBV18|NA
CASSQGGSNQPQHF
TGTGCCAGCTCACAAGGGGGAAGCAATCAGCCCCAGCATTTT
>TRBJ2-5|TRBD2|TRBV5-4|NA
CASSSSSGGKETQYF
TGTGCCAGCAGTTCTTCTAGCGGGGGTAAAGAGACCCAGTACTTC
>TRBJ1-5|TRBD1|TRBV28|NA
CASSGDSSNQPQHF
TGTGCCAGCAGTGGGGACAGCAGCAATCAGCCCCAGCATTTT
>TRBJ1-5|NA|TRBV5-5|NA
CASSLVPNQPQHF
TGTGCCAGCAGCTTGGTCCCAAATCAGCCCCAGCATTTT
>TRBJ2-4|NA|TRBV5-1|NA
CASSSWGGEIAKNIQYF
TGCGCCAGCAGCTCCTGGGGCGGTGAGATAGCCAAAAACATTCAGTACTTC
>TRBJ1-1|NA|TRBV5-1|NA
CASSLVSPRDTEAFF
TGCGCCAGCAGCTTGGTCAGCCCTCGGGACACTGAAGCTTTCTTT
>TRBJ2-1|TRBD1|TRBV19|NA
CASSPSRDRVNEQFF
TGTGCCAGTAGTCCATCTCGGGACAGGGTAAATGAGCAGTTCTTC
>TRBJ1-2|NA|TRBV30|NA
CASRPQGSYGYTF
TGTGCCTCGCGCCCTCAGGGATCCTATGGCTACACCTTC
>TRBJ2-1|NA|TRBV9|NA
CASSGGGGGFYNEQFF
TGTGCCAGCAGCGGCGGGGGCGGGGGTTTCTACAATGAGCAGTTCTTC
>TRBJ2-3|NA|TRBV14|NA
CASSLGSRGDTQYF
TGTGCCAGCAGTCTCGGGAGTCGGGGGGATACGCAGTATTTT
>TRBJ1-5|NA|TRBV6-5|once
CASIPEEQGGQPQHF
TGTGCCAGCATCCCCGAGGAGCAGGGAGGTCAGCCCCAGCATTTT
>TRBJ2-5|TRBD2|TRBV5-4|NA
CASSRAGSGGAQGWETQYF
TGTGCCAGCAGCCGAGCAGGGAGCGGGGGGGCCCAGGGATGGGAGACCCAGTACTTC
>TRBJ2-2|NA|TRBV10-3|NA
CAISEEGERELFF
TGTGCCATCAGTGAGGAAGGGGAAAGGGAGCTGTTTTTT
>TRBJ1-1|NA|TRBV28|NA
CASSIPTGRTEAFF
TGTGCCAGCAGTATACCAACAGGGCGCACTGAAGCTTTCTTT
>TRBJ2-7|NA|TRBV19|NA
CADAWTRPSSYEQYF
TGTGCCGATGCTTGGACTCGTCCATCCTCCTACGAGCAGTACTTC
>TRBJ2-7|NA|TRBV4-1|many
CASSQGTSASYEQYF
TGCGCCAGCAGCCAAGGGACAAGTGCCTCCTACGAGCAGTACTTC
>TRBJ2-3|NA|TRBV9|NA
CASSAGGTTDTQYF
TGTGCCAGCAGCGCCGGGGGTACCACAGATACGCAGTATTTT
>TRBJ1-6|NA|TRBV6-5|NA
CASSYRGGDSPLHF
TGTGCCAGCAGTTACAGGGGTGGGGATTCACCCCTCCACTTT
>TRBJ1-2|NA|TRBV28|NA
CASSRQVHYGYTF
TGTGCCAGCAGTCGTCAGGTTCACTATGGCTACACCTTC
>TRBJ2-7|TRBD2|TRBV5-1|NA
CASGRLGLAGASSSYEQYF
TGCGCCAGCGGCCGACTTGGACTAGCGGGGGCCTCGAGCTCCTACGAGCAGTACTTC
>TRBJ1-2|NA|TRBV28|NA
CASRFPIGGRYGYTF
TGTGCCAGCAGATTCCCGATTGGAGGGCGCTATGGCTACACCTTC
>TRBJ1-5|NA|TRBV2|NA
CASSTGGNQPQHF
TGTGCCAGCTCGACCGGGGGGAATCAGCCCCAGCATTTT
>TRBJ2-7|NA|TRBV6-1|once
CASSDAGLSEQYF
TGTGCCAGCAGTGACGCCGGACTTTCCGAGCAGTACTTC
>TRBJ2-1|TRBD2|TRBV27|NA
CASSSRTSGGAGLRNEQFF
TGTGCCAGCAGTTCCCGGACTAGCGGGGGGGCCGGTCTACGGAATGAGCAGTTCTTC
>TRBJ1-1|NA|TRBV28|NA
CASSPTSGVNTEAFF
TGTGCCAGCAGCCCGACTTCGGGGGTCAACACTGAAGCTTTCTTT
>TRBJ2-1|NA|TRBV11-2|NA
CASSFERRKFF
TGTGCCAGCAGCTTTGAAAGGAGAAAGTTCTTC
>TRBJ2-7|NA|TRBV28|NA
CASSLVAGQHYYEQYF
TGTGCCAGCAGTTTAGTGGCGGGACAGCATTACTACGAGCAGTACTTC
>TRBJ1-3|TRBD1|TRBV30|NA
CAWSRGTAGNTIYF
TGTGCCTGGAGCCGCGGGACAGCTGGAAACACCATATATTTT
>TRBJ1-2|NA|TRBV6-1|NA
CASSEQGYGYTF
TGTGCCAGCAGTGAACAGGGGTATGGCTACACCTTC
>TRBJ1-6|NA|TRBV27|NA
CASSSERRYNSPLHF
TGTGCCAGCAGTTCCGAGAGGAGGTACAATTCACCCCTCCACTTT
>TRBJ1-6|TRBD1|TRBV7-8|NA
CASSSAGTGNSPLHF
TGTGCCAGCAGCTCGGCCGGGACAGGGAATTCACCCCTCCACTTT
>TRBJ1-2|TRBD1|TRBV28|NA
CASRRQGYSYGYTF
TGTGCCAGCAGGAGACAGGGTTATTCCTATGGCTACACCTTC
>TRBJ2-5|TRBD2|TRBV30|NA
CAWSVQPTAGGLQETQYF
TGTGCCTGGAGTGTACAGCCCACGGCGGGGGGCCTCCAAGAGACCCAGTACTTC
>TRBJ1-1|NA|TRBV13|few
CASSEEQNTEAFF
TGTGCCAGCAGCGAGGAACAGAACACTGAAGCTTTCTTT
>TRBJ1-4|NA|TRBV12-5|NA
CASGLESAQANEKLFF
TGTGCTAGTGGTTTGGAGTCCGCGCAAGCTAATGAAAAACTGTTTTTT
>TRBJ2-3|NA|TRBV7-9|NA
CASSQWEQGIDTQYF
TGTGCCAGCAGCCAATGGGAACAGGGCATAGATACGCAGTATTTT
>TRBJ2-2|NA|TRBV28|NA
CASRAPGELFF
TGTGCCAGCAGGGCCCCCGGGGAGCTGTTTTTT
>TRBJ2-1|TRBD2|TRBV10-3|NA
CAISESAGGISYNEQFF
TGTGCCATCAGTGAGTCTGCGGGGGGAATCTCCTACAATGAGCAGTTCTTC
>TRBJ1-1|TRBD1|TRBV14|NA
CASSLSPRRGIMNTEAFF
TGTGCCAGCAGCCTCAGCCCGCGCAGGGGGATCATGAACACTGAAGCTTTCTTT
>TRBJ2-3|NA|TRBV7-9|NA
CASSPARQATLDTQYF
TGTGCCAGCAGCCCCGCCCGACAGGCCACCCTAGATACGCAGTATTTT